The clone carrying this TCR beta chain was observed a few times. Its specificity is unknown. This sample is part of a study of cytomegalovirus exposure and HLA in healthy donors. Study-wide points: In a later analysis, an Asian-associated ancestry cluster reportedly showed fewer N-insertions than the approximately 700-donor mean.

V shed 2 bases, J shed 6 bases, and the junction held 3 bases outside the gene matches. Germline values: CDR1 SGHTA, CDR2 FQGTGA. The CDR3 contains 15 residues. Primers for the PCR totalled 60 Vbeta and 13 Jbeta. Using immunoSEQ multiplex PCR, the repertoire was profiled, and TCRdb retains in-frame clones only, with some absent. This table has around 170,000 clones, more than 65% appearing once. The genes are TRBV7-3 and TRBJ2-2; 10 bases map to TRBD2. The sequence derives from a man aged 45-60 years in good health and CMV-seropositive. The sequenced sample consisted of PBMCs. This CDR3 reads CASSLGLAGAGELFF. The CDR3 bases are TGTGCCAGCAGCTTAGGGCTAGCGGGAGCCGGGGAGCTGTTTTTT.